This passage covers 9 T cell receptor beta chains from one sample sequenced in a study of blood T cell repertoires in COVID-19. Assay used: immunoSEQ multiplex PCR; TCRdb lists only in-frame clones, some missing. The sample lists 100,000 to 120,000 clones, less than 75% occurring once. Sequencing input: peripheral blood. The receptor source for this set is a woman aged 35 to 49 with acute or convalescent COVID-19.

The chain recombines TRBV12-5 with TRBJ2-7; D is unclear. V lost 6 bases to trimming and J lost 7 bases, with 10 bases between them. Germline CDR1 is LGHNT and CDR2 is FRNRAP. This CDR3 spans 11 amino acids. The DNA for the CDR3 is TGTGCTAGTGGCACCCGAGTGGAGCAGTACTTC. Residues: CASGTRVEQYF.

The rearrangement uses TRBV5-5 and TRBJ2-5; 8 bases agree with TRBD1. Trimming took 6 bases from V and 4 from J; bases not matched to a gene: 20. This CDR3 spans 18 amino acids. Germline CDR1 reads SGHKS; CDR2 reads YYEKEE (reference sequence). The CDR3 DNA reads TGTGCCAGCACCTTAGGGGCCCAAACCAGGGGGCGCGGAGAGACCCAGTACTTC. This encodes CASTLGAQTRGRGETQYF. Variable domain in full (rest from reference TRBV5-5 and TRBJ2-5): DAGVTQSPTHLIKTRGQQVTLRCSPISGHKSVSWYQQVLGQGPQFIFQYYEKEERGRGNFPDRFSARQFPNYSSELNVNALLLGDSALYLCASTLGAQTRGRGETQYFGPGTRLLVL.

V and J are TRBV30 and TRBJ2-2; TRBD1 matches 10 bases. The CDR3 has 15 residues. Germline V lookup: CDR1 GTSNPN, CDR2 SVGIG (reference sequence). The trim removed 4 bases at V and 5 bases at J, leaving 7 bases unmatched. The CDR3 here is CAWNGGQGGTGELFF. The CDR3 DNA follows: TGTGCCTGGAACGGAGGACAGGGGGGGACCGGGGAGCTGTTTTTT.

This clone was observed once. The rearrangement links TRBV5-4 to TRBJ2-1; D ambiguous. The CDR3 covers 15 residues. V was clipped by 1 base and J by 0 bases, with 8 bases between them. The germline gives CDR1 SGHNT, CDR2 YYREEE (reference sequence). Here the CDR3 DNA reads TGTGCCAGCAGCTTGAGCTCATTCTCCTACAATGAGCAGTTCTTC. Amino acid sequence: CASSLSSFSYNEQFF. Together with reference TRBV5-4 and TRBJ2-1, the CDR3 gives the full variable domain: ETGVTQSPTHLIKTRGQQVTLRCSSQSGHNTVSWYQQALGQGPQFIFQYYREEENGRGNFPPRFSGLQFPNYSSELNVNALELDDSALYLCASSLSSFSYNEQFFGPGTRLTVL.

The J gene is TRBJ1-5, the V gene TRBV4-1; TRBD1 matches at 10 bases. In germline, CDR1 is MGHRA, CDR2 YSYEKL. With 2 bases clipped from V and 6 bases from J, the junction kept 4 bases outside the gene matches. The CDR3 covers 15 residues. The CDR3, as DNA: TGCGCCAGCAGCCAATCGGGGACAGGGGTTCAGCCCCAGCATTTT. This codes for CASSQSGTGVQPQHF.

This clone was counted only a few times. The chain recombines TRBV19 with TRBJ2-7; 14 bases line up with TRBD2. The CDR3 is 17 residues long. Germline CDR1 is LNHDA and CDR2 is SQIVND (reference sequence). The ends lost 1 base at V and 0 bases at J; junction bases unmatched: 2. For the CDR3, the DNA is TGTGCCAGTAGTATAGGGGGACTAGCGGGGGACTCCTACGAGCAGTACTTC. Translation: CASSIGGLAGDSYEQYF.

The chain joins TRBV25-1 to TRBJ1-6; D is unclear. V lost 6 bases, J lost 6 bases, and 9 bases lay in between. CDR1 is MGHDK, CDR2 SYGVNS, per germline. This CDR3 spans 13 amino acids. CDR3 in DNA: TGTGCCAGCAGAGAAACAGCTAATTCACCCCTCCACTTT. This sequence encodes CASRETANSPLHF. Using reference TRBV25-1 and TRBJ1-6 for the parts outside the CDR3, the full variable domain is EADIYQTPRYLVIGTGKKITLECSQTMGHDKMYWYQQDPGMELHLIHYSYGVNSTEKGDLSSESTVSRIRTEHFPLTLESARPSHTSQYLCASRETANSPLHFGNGTRLTVT.

The gene calls are TRBV2 and TRBJ2-2; unclear D gene. This CDR3 contains 15 residues. Germline V gene lookup returns CDR1 SNHLY and CDR2 FYNNEI. The CDR3 sequence is CAAQRTPTNTGELFF. The CDR3 DNA sequence: TGTGCAGCTCAGCGCACCCCTACGAACACCGGGGAGCTGTTTTTT. The full variable domain, in which reference TRBV2 and TRBJ2-2 provide the parts outside the CDR3, is EPEVTQTPSHQVTQMGQEVILRCVPISNHLYFYWYRQILGQKVEFLVSFYNNEISEKSEIFDDQFSVERPDGSNFTLKIRSTKLEDSAMYFCAAQRTPTNTGELFFGEGSRLTVL.

The chain is built from TRBV4-3 and TRBJ2-3, with 12 bases matching TRBD2. The CDR3 length is 17 residues. The germline V gene encodes CDR1 LGHNA and CDR2 YSLEER. The trim removed 0 bases at V and 4 bases at J, leaving 5 bases unmatched. CDR3 loop: CASSQDPSSGGADTQYF. CDR3 in DNA: TGCGCCAGCAGCCAAGACCCATCTAGCGGGGGGGCAGATACGCAGTATTTT.